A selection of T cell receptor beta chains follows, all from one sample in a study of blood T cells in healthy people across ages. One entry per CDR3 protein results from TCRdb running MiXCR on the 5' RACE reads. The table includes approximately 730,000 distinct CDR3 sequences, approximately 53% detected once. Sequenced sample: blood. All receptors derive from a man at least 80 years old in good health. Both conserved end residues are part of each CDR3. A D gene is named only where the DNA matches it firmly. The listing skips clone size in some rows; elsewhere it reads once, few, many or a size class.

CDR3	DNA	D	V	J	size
CASRPTAGGGNTEAFF	TGTGCCAGCAGACCCACGGCGGGGGGCGGTAACACTGAAGCTTTCTTT	NA	TRBV27	TRBJ1-1	NA
CASSPVRGSTNYGYTF	TGTGCCAGCTCCCCCGTTAGAGGGAGCACTAACTATGGCTACACCTTC	NA	TRBV18	TRBJ1-2	NA
CSVEVSSGRVSEQYF	TGCAGCGTTGAAGTTTCTAGCGGGAGAGTATCGGAGCAGTACTTC	TRBD2	TRBV29-1	TRBJ2-5	NA
CASTPGPSYNEQFF	TGTGCCAGCACCCCGGGACCGTCATACAATGAGCAGTTCTTC	NA	TRBV25-1	TRBJ2-1	NA
CAMAEGVSYEQYF	TGTGCCATGGCAGAAGGGGTTTCCTACGAGCAGTACTTC	NA	TRBV10-3	TRBJ2-7	NA
CATSDLGLQGTNEQFF	TGTGCCACCAGTGATTTGGGACTTCAAGGAACCAATGAGCAGTTCTTC	NA	TRBV24-1	TRBJ2-1	few
CASSLGSSSYNEQYF	TGCGCCAGCAGCTTGGGGTCGAGCTCCTACAATGAGCAGTACTTC	NA	TRBV7-2	TRBJ2-7	NA
CASSSIYGYTF	TGTGCCAGCAGTTCGATCTATGGCTACACCTTC	NA	TRBV6-1	TRBJ1-2	many
CASREGAGRSTDTQYF	TGTGCCAGCAGGGAAGGAGCGGGTCGGAGCACAGATACGCAGTATTTT	NA	TRBV9	TRBJ2-3	NA
CASSFTGVGDEQYF	TGCGCCAGCAGCTTTACGGGAGTAGGGGACGAGCAGTACTTC	NA	TRBV5-1	TRBJ2-7	NA
CASAEGRAYEQYF	TGTGCCAGCGCTGAGGGTAGGGCCTACGAGCAGTACTTC	NA	TRBV7-8	TRBJ2-7	NA
CASSLDERGSYEQYF	TGTGCCAGCAGCTTAGACGAGCGGGGTTCCTACGAGCAGTACTTC	TRBD2	TRBV7-3	TRBJ2-7	NA
CASSVADEQFF	TGTGCCAGCAGCGTAGCGGATGAGCAGTTCTTC	NA	TRBV4-2	TRBJ2-1	many
CASSLFTKDTQYF	TGTGCCAGCTCACTATTTACAAAGGATACGCAGTATTTT	NA	TRBV18	TRBJ2-3	NA
CASSLGTGASRSPLHF	TGTGCCAGCAGCTTGGGGACAGGGGCGTCTCGGTCACCCCTCCACTTT	TRBD1	TRBV14	TRBJ1-6	NA
CASSKRRGNGRTTNYGYTF	TGTGCCAGCAGCAAACGAAGGGGTAACGGTAGGACAACTAACTATGGCTACACCTTC	NA	TRBV21-1	TRBJ1-2	once
CASSLADTDTQYF	TGTGCCAGCAGCTTAGCAGACACAGATACGCAGTATTTT	NA	TRBV7-2	TRBJ2-3	few
CASSLDRVSPQHF	TGTGCCAGCAGCTTAGATCGGGTCTCGCCCCAGCATTTT	NA	TRBV7-2	TRBJ1-5	NA
CASSLAVSGQVSSLAKNIQYF	TGTGCCAGCAGCTTAGCAGTTTCGGGACAGGTTAGCTCTCTAGCCAAAAACATTCAGTACTTC	TRBD1	TRBV7-2	TRBJ2-4	NA